This T cell receptor beta chain was recorded in a study of T-cell reconstitution after alpha-beta-depleted transplantation in children. CDR3 size: 13 residues. V was cut by 3 bases and J by 4 bases, with 9 bases left in between. Preparation of the TCRbeta library was carried out with unique molecular identifiers. Each CDR3 protein gets one entry after TCRdb re-called the PCR reads with MiXCR. The sample shows some 200,000 distinct CDR3 sequences, roughly 7.5% of them seen only once. The sample holds many counts of this clonotype. The chain links TRBV12-3 or TRBV12-4 to TRBJ1-2; the D is unclear. This specimen consisted of PBMCs from the stem cell graft donor, obtained from the stem cell graft. The receptor comes from a human donor who donated a stem cell graft to a child with Wiskott-Aldrich syndrome. The CDR3: CASSLDTFYGYTF. CDR3 nucleotide sequence: TGTGCCAGCAGTTTGGATACCTTCTATGGCTACACCTTC.